This note documents a single T cell receptor (beta chain) sequence. Its antigen has not been determined. Base-call qualities are not available, and no considerably larger clone is one nucleotide away. The library came from the immunoSEQ multiplex PCR assay. Turning to the authors' computational methods: A statistical classification framework was developed to diagnose cytomegalovirus status using the catalog of TCR beta chain sequences. The clones in this table, taken by TCRdb from immuneACCESS, are in-frame only. Not every clone is retained; where verified, under half of the shortfall comes from an unresolved V gene, and the cause of the rest is unknown. V and J calls and clone size are those listed in that table; D and trimming were worked out from the DNA. This sample comprises over 85,000 clones, about 92% of them detected only once. The ten largest clones capture over 1.5% of the sample. This record belongs to a study of cytomegalovirus exposure and HLA in healthy donors (TCRdb year 2017). A note on the overall study: According to a later analysis, the roughly 120 validation repertoires were produced on the same platform as the roughly 600 repertoires of the first cohort. The study aimed to test whether signatures of past pathogen exposure could be identified by cataloging public T cell receptors. Besides the first cohort of about 730 subjects, a separate validation cohort made up of 95 to 150 different subjects was used. To predict cytomegalovirus infection status, the study brought together high-throughput TCR immunosequencing, statistical association of individual TCRs with disease status, and machine learning. Broader findings and caveats from the paper: According to the authors, the approach could potentially be generalized to other disease states and immunological phenotypes. Most TCR sequences were seen in very few donors, while some public TCRs were found in many individuals. A later analysis lacked HLA typing for the validation cohort, so it scored co-occurrence in that cohort across all 110 or so repertoires. A few of the identified cytomegalovirus-associated TCR beta chains were confirmed in vitro to be specific for cytomegalovirus antigens. The classifier was reported to diagnose cytomegalovirus status with high specificity and sensitivity in both the original and validation cohorts. In a later analysis, TCRs clustered in the first cohort were found to also tend to co-occur in the approximately 120 validation repertoires, with approximately 93% of cluster scores above 0. The study gave a list of 150 to 200 TCR beta chains associated with cytomegalovirus.

Reading the germline V gene gives CDR1 SNHLY and CDR2 FYNNEI. The CDR3, cysteine through phenylalanine, is 15 amino acids long. The kept DNA is CDR3 alone, 45 bases in frame from the first base. V was cut back by 0 bases and J by 6 bases, leaving a gap of 15 bases between them. Donors formed part of the validation cohort, which comprised about 130 subjects and was distinct from the first cohort of 550 to 850 subjects. The sequencing sample was made of PBMCs. This clonotype was sampled from a woman younger than 30 in good health and CMV-seronegative. The rearrangement combines TRBV2 with TRBJ2-7; TRBD2 is perhaps the D gene, given 6 matching bases. The DNA sequence follows: TGTGCCAGCAGTGAAGCACGGAGGGTCTTGGGCGAGCAGTACTTC. Its translation is CASSEARRVLGEQYF.